The T cell receptor beta chain described here comes from a study of cytomegalovirus exposure and HLA in healthy donors. V shed 4 bases and J 0 bases; nucleotides not matched to a gene: 9. This CDR3 has 16 amino acids. Germline CDR1 reads SGHRS; CDR2 reads YFSETQ. Vbeta (60) and Jbeta (13) primers were used in the PCR. Only in-frame clones appear in the TCRdb table, and some are missing; sequencing was by immunoSEQ multiplex PCR. The sample has 150,000 or so clones, around three quarters seen once. Sequencing was performed on PBMCs. The clonotype comes from an older woman in good health and CMV-seropositive. The chain is built from TRBV5-1 and TRBJ1-2; the match to TRBD1 covers 7 bases. The chain's CDR3 is CASSPGTDLSNYGYTF. The DNA for the CDR3 is TGCGCCAGCAGCCCGGGGACAGACCTTTCTAACTATGGCTACACCTTC.